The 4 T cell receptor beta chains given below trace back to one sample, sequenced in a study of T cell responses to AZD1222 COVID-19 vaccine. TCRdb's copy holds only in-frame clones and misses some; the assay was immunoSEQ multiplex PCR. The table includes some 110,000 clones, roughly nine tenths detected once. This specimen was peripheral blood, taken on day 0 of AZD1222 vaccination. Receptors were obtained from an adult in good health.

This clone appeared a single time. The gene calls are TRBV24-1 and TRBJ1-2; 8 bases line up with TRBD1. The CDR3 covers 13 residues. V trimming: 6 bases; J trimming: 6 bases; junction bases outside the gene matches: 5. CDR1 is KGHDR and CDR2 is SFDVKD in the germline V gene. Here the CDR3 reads CATSNGQGNGYTF. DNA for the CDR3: TGTGCCACCAGTAACGGACAGGGCAATGGCTACACCTTC.

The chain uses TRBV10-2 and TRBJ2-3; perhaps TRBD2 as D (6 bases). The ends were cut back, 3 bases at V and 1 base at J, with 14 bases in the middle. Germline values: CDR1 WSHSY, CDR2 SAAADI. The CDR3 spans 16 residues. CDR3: CASSDPPGARTDTQYF. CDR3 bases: TGCGCCAGCAGTGATCCCCCGGGAGCCCGCACAGATACGCAGTATTTT.

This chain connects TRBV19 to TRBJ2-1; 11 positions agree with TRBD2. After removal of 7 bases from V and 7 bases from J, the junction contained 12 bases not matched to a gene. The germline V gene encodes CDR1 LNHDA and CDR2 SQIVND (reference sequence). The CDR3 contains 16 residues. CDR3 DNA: TGTGCCAGTAAGGCCCGGGCTAGCGGGAGGCTTAATGAGCAGTTCTTC. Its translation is CASKARASGRLNEQFF.

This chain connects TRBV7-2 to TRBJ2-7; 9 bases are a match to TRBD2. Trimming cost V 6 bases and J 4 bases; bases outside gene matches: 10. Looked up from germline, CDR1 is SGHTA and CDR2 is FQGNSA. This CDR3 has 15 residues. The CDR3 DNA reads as TGTGCCAGCAGAATTGGCGGTAGCGGGAGTTACGAGCAGTACTTC. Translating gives CASRIGGSGSYEQYF.